These T cell receptor beta chains were read from a single sample in a study of chemoradiotherapy in HPV16-positive cancers. The data were produced by immunoSEQ multiplex PCR, yet TCRdb's version contains in-frame clones alone and is incomplete. The top ten clones hold 38% of a sample with around 8,800 clones, about 68% of them seen once. The material sequenced was tumor tissue, taken from a patient who underwent chemoradiotherapy. These receptors came from a human donor with HPV-associated anogenital cancer. Each CDR3 is given with its conserved first and last residue. A D gene is named only where the DNA matches it firmly. The size of a clone is reported for some rows only, either as once, few or many, or as a class for expanded clones.

clone_size | j_call | v_call | d_call | cdr3_aa | cdr3_nt
NA | TRBJ1-4 | TRBV5-4 | NA | CASSAVAGVREKLFF | TGTGCCAGCAGCGCGGTGGCAGGGGTGCGGGAAAAACTGTTTTTT
NA | TRBJ1-2 | TRBV19 | NA | CASTIKVAAGYTF | TGTGCCAGTACCATAAAGGTGGCAGCTGGCTACACCTTC
NA | TRBJ1-2 | TRBV30 | NA | CAWSLPGRRNYGYTF | TGTGCCTGGAGCCTCCCGGGACGTAGAAACTATGGCTACACCTTC
once | TRBJ1-2 | TRBV27 | NA | CASRRTALDGYTF | TGTGCCAGCAGACGGACGGCGCTAGACGGCTACACCTTC
NA | TRBJ2-7 | TRBV9 | TRBD2 | CASSAGPSGRGYEQYF | TGTGCCAGCAGCGCCGGACCTAGCGGGAGGGGCTACGAGCAGTACTTC
NA | TRBJ2-1 | TRBV6-1 | TRBD1 | CASSDWDRGQNEQFF | TGTGCCAGCAGTGACTGGGACAGGGGGCAGAATGAGCAGTTCTTC
NA | TRBJ1-2 | TRBV18 | NA | CASSPGKGLGYTF | TGTGCCAGCTCACCAGGAAAGGGGCTTGGCTACACCTTC
NA | TRBJ2-7 | TRBV19 | NA | CASRQQGSYEQYF | TGTGCCAGTCGGCAACAGGGCTCCTACGAGCAGTACTTC
NA | TRBJ1-2 | TRBV28 | NA | CASSLTEGYGYTF | TGTGCCAGCAGTTTGACAGAGGGCTATGGCTACACCTTC
NA | TRBJ2-7 | TRBV5-1 | TRBD2 | CASSPGTSGYEQYF | TGCGCCAGCAGCCCCGGGACTAGCGGATACGAGCAGTACTTC
NA | TRBJ2-6 | TRBV6-1 | TRBD2 | CASSEDGGDTSSGANVLTF | TGTGCCAGCAGTGAAGACGGGGGGGACACCTCCTCTGGGGCCAACGTCCTGACTTTC
NA | TRBJ1-5 | TRBV9 | NA | CASSVTASNQPQHF | TGTGCCAGCAGCGTTACGGCGAGCAATCAGCCCCAGCATTTT
NA | TRBJ2-1 | TRBV18 | TRBD2 | CASSATSGRNNEQFF | TGTGCCAGCTCAGCCACTAGCGGGAGGAACAATGAGCAGTTCTTC
NA | TRBJ1-1 | TRBV28 | NA | CASSPPGPYMNTEAFF | TGTGCCAGCAGTCCGCCGGGACCCTATATGAACACTGAAGCTTTCTTT
NA | TRBJ1-6 | TRBV23-1 | TRBD1 | CASGPKRDRVFSPLHF | TGCGCCAGCGGCCCTAAAAGGGACAGGGTTTTTTCACCCCTCCACTTT
once | TRBJ1-5 | TRBV5-1 | NA | CASSLSGVSNQPQHF | TGCGCCAGCAGCTTGTCAGGGGTGAGCAATCAGCCCCAGCATTTT
NA | TRBJ1-2 | TRBV6-5 | TRBD1 | CASSYTGGYGYTF | TGTGCCAGCAGTTATACAGGGGGCTATGGCTACACCTTC
NA | TRBJ2-3 | TRBV7-2 | TRBD2 | CASSLAGGRTSGITDTQYF | TGTGCCAGCAGCTTAGCAGGCGGGCGGACTAGCGGGATAACAGATACGCAGTATTTT
NA | TRBJ2-7 | TRBV7-2 | NA | CASSLRGGYEQYF | TGTGCCAGCAGCTTAAGAGGGGGGTACGAGCAGTACTTC
NA | TRBJ1-3 | TRBV7-2 | NA | CASSFSKPGNTIYF | TGTGCCAGCAGCTTTAGTAAGCCCGGAAACACCATATATTTT
few | TRBJ2-1 | TRBV7-2 | NA | CASSWGQGLSGSNEQFF | TGTGCCAGCAGCTGGGGACAGGGGCTTAGCGGGAGTAATGAGCAGTTCTTC
NA | TRBJ1-1 | TRBV19 | NA | CASSTTVNTEAFF | TGTGCCAGTAGTACTACAGTCAACACTGAAGCTTTCTTT
NA | TRBJ2-1 | TRBV27 | NA | CASSQQREQFF | TGTGCCAGCAGCCAACAGAGGGAGCAGTTCTTC
NA | TRBJ1-2 | TRBV4-3 | NA | CASSQAGRGAYGYTF | TGCGCCAGCAGCCAAGCGGGCAGGGGAGCCTATGGCTACACCTTC
NA | TRBJ1-2 | TRBV18 | TRBD1 | CASSPSRGLSTNYGYTF | TGTGCCAGCTCACCCAGCAGGGGGCTTTCGACTAACTATGGCTACACCTTC
NA | TRBJ1-3 | TRBV28 | TRBD1 | CASLSDRGYTIYF | TGTGCCAGCCTCTCCGACAGGGGGTACACCATATATTTT
NA | TRBJ1-5 | TRBV2 | NA | CASKQGRGRVSNQPQHF | TGTGCCAGCAAGCAGGGCAGGGGTAGAGTGAGCAATCAGCCCCAGCATTTT
NA | TRBJ1-4 | TRBV12-5 | NA | CASGLLSGTHNEKLFF | TGTGCTAGTGGTTTGCTCTCCGGGACCCATAATGAAAAACTGTTTTTT